This T cell receptor beta chain was observed in a study of blood T cell repertoires in COVID-19. Clones were read by immunoSEQ multiplex PCR, and TCRdb kept only the in-frame ones, dropping some. The repertoire holds roughly 240,000 clones, with roughly 80% as singletons. The germline V gene encodes CDR1 SGHTS and CDR2 YDEGEE. CDR3 length equals 14 residues. The V gene end was trimmed by 4 bases and the J gene end by 6 bases; junction bases not matched to a gene: 6. V and J are TRBV5-8 and TRBJ2-3; 9 bases are shared with TRBD1. This clonotype was obtained from a man aged 55 to 69 who had recovered from COVID-19. Sequencing was carried out using peripheral blood. In nucleotides, the CDR3 is TGTGCCAGCAGCCCGGGACAGGGTTCCGATACGCAGTATTTT. Its translation is CASSPGQGSDTQYF.